This T cell receptor (beta chain) was obtained from a study of blood T cell repertoires in COVID-19. Study in general: Samples came from the United States, Italy and Spain, spanning acute and convalescent COVID-19.

CDR3 length: 16 amino acids. CDR1 is MNHEY and CDR2 is SMNVEV in the germline V gene (reference sequence). V lost 3 bases and J lost 6, with 18 bases in between. The authors' processing: Amplification with reference gene primers provided the estimates of nucleated cell counts. Assay used: immunoSEQ multiplex PCR; TCRdb lists only in-frame clones, some missing. V and J calls and clone size are those listed in that table; D and trimming were worked out from the DNA. The profile shows around 240,000 clones, roughly 86% of them singletons. The sample comprised peripheral blood. The clonotype originates from a woman younger than 45 who had recovered from COVID-19. The chain joins TRBV27 to TRBJ2-1; TRBD2 is a possible D gene (5 bases). The CDR3 here is CASSFLVASMGNEQFF. The DNA for the CDR3 is TGTGCCAGCAGTTTCCTCGTAGCGTCAATGGGCAATGAGCAGTTCTTC.